This is a list of T cell receptor beta chains from one sample in a study of beta chain features in type 1 diabetes. TCRdb's table, derived via immunoSEQ multiplex PCR, lists solely in-frame clones and lacks some. The sample has some 500,000 clones; 10% to 12% are singletons. The sequencing sample was made of naive CD4+ T cells from blood. These receptors were obtained from a woman aged 18-29 years in good health. CDR3s include the opening cysteine and the closing phenylalanine or tryptophan.

V | CDR3
TRBV18 | CASSPGREKLFF
TRBV9 | CASSVAGANSPLHF
TRBV6-6 | CASSSSGTENEKLFF
TRBV9 | CASSVGGDHTQYF
TRBV5-6 | CASSRDSRSYEQYF
TRBV6-6 | CATIGGSKSDTQYF
TRBV30 | CAWGEVSNIQYF
TRBV19 | CASSTRRLGRYEQYF
TRBV7-2 | CASSLVGAGAQETQYF
TRBV30 | CAWSYSRKPQHF
TRBV7-9 | CASGRVVGSGNTIYF
TRBV6-6 | CASSNTGTKTDTQYF
TRBV14 | CASSQDLGWDTQYF
TRBV27 | CASKLWTANTEAFF
TRBV6-5 | CASSKRVNTEAFF
TRBV29-1 | CSVESRTSGKVGYYEQYF
TRBV29-1 | CSYYSGSGREQFF
TRBV7-2 | CASSERRDYGYTF
TRBV29-1 | CSVEDRTATYEQYF
TRBV7-2 | CANRLDLYNEQFF
TRBV29-1 | CSGWDSRNYGYTF
TRBV29-1 | CSGSDRDEQFF